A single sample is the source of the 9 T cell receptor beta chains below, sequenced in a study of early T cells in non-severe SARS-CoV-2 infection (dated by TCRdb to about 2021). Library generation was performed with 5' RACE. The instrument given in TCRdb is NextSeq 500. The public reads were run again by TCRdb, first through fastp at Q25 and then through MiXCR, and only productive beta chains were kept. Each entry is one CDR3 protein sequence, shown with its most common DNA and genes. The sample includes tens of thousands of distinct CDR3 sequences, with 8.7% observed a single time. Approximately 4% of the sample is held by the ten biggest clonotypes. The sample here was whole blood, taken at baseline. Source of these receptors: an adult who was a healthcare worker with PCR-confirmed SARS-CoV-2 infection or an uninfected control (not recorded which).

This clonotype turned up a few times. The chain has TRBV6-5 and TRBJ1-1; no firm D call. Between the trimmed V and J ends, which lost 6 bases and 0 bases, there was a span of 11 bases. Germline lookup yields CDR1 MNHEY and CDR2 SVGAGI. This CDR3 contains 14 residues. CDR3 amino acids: CASRGIVMNTEAFF. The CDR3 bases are TGTGCCAGCAGAGGGATTGTTATGAACACTGAAGCTTTCTTT.

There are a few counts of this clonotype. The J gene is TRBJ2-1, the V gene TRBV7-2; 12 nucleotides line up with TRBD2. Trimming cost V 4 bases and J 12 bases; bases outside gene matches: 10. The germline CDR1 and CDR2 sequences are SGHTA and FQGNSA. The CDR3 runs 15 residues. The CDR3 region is CASSSLAGGREWQFF. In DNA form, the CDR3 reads TGTGCCAGCAGCTCTCTAGCGGGGGGGCGGGAGTGGCAGTTCTTC.

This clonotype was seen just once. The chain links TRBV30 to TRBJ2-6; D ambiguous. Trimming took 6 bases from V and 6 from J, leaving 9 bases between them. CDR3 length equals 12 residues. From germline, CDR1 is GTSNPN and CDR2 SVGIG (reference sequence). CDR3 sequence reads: CACHLAANVLTF. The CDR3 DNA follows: TGTGCCTGTCATCTGGCGGCCAACGTCCTGACTTTC.

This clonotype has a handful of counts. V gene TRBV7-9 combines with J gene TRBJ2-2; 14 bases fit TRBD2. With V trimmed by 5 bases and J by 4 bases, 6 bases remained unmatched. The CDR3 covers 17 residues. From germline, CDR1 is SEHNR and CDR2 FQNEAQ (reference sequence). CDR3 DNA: TGTGCCAGCAGCCCCAGACTAGCGGGAGGGCGCACCGGGGAGCTGTTTTTT. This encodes CASSPRLAGGRTGELFF.

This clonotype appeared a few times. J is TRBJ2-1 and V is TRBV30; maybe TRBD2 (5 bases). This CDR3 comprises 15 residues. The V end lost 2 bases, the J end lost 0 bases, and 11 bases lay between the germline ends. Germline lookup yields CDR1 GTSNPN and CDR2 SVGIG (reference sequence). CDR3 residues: CAWSLLLGSYNEQFF. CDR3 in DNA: TGTGCCTGGAGTCTATTACTAGGCTCCTACAATGAGCAGTTCTTC.

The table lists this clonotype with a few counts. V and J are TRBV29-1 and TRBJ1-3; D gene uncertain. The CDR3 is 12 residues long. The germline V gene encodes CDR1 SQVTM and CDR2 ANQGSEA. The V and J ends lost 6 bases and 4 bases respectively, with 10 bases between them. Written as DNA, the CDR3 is TGCAGCGTCGGAGGAGGGGGAAACACCATATATTTT. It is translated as CSVGGGGNTIYF.

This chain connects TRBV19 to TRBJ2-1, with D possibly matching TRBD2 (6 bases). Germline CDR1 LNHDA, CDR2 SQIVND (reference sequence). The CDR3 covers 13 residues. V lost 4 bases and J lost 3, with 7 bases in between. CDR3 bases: TGTGCCAGTAGTACGACTAGCTACAATGAGCAGTTCTTC. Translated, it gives CASSTTSYNEQFF.

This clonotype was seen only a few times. This CDR3 reads CSARRLAGGPKNIQYF. CDR3 DNA: TGCAGCGCCCGGCGACTAGCGGGCGGACCCAAAAACATTCAGTACTTC. The J gene is TRBJ2-4, the V gene TRBV29-1; 10 bases match TRBD2. The V and J ends lost 7 bases and 2 bases, in that order; junction bases with no gene match: 11. The CDR3 totals 16 residues. Germline-derived CDR1 and CDR2 are SQVTM and ANQGSEA.

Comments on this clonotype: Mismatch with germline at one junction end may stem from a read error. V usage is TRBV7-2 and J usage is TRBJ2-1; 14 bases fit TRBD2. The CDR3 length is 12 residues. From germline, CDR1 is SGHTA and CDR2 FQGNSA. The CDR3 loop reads CASSLPGLAGEF. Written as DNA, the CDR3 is TGTGCCAGCAGCTTACCGGGACTAGCGGGAGAGTTC.